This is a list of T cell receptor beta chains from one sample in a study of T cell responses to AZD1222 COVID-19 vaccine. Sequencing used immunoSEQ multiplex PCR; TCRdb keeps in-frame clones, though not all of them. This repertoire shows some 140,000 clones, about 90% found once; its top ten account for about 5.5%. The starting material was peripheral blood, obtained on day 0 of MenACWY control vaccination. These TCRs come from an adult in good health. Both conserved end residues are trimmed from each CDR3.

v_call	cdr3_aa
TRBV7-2	ASSLRLTGWGYGYT
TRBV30	AWSQGAGQPQH
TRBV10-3	AISESPTEAF
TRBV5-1	ASSLEVRVQNIQY
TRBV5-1	ASSPGGRGNQPQH
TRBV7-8	ASSRTTYNEQF
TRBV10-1	ASSDLRQAHTEAF
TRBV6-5	ASTPLAGNYNEQF
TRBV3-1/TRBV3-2	ATTTEAF
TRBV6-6	AHSDNSPLH
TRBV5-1	ASSLTRPAGNLGYT
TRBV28	ASRGQVGDGYT
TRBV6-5	ASSSAGRPDNSPLH
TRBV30	AWRRTPDGEQY
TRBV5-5	ASSFPRLLQGGEFYEQY
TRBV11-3	ASSLDGQAGWAF
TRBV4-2	ASSQDSWNTEAF
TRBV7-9	ASSEGRGNEQF
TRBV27	ASSLSGNYGYT
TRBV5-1	ASSSGVGTDTQY
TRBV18	ASSFLVAGVNTQY
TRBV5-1	ASSWEGRETQY
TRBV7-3	ASSRTMNTEAF
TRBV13	ASSFRGHGTQKEAF
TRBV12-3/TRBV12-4	ASTPGEKLF
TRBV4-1	ASSQVGDIFSPLH
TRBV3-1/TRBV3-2	ASSPPLAGVEETQY
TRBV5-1	ASSEGVKSGRPTDTQY
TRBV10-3	AIKGGEKDRSSYEQY
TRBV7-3	ASSLYRRGSGSLDTQY
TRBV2	ASKGDLSSYEQY
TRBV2	ASSRLAGTYEQY
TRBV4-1	ASSQGLAGGTSYNEQF
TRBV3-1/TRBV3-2	ASSQGRGSVGYT
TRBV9	ASSTSGGSYEQY
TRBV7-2	ASSFDSNQPQH
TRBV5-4	ASSPTTSRSSYEQY
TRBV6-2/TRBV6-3	ASSYEVAGGHQYEQF
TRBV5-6	ASRLDRYHEQY
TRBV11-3	ASSWLPRQGFGEQY
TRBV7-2	ASSSRGGLNTEAF
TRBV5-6	ASRSYRTGDNQPQH
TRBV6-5	ASSYDESWEF
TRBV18	ASSPLGTGNEKLF
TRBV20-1	SASRGWTSVEDNHYEQY
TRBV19	ASTASGGNIQY
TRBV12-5	ASGFLAGGPGEQF
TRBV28	ASSSGQGRNYGYT
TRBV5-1	ASSFRTGIARNEQF
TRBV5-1	ASSVDQGRELF
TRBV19	ASSREGTSSYT
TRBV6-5	ASSPWTGNQPQH
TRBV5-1	ASSPGQLQETQY
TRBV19	ASTLGPRELFGYT
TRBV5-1	ASRGRTSAQETQY
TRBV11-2	ASSLGRNYGYT
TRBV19	ASSPTTRATDTQY